The 2 T cell receptor beta chains below all came from one sample that was sequenced in a study of somatic mutations in cytotoxic T cells in rheumatoid arthritis. Assay: immunoSEQ multiplex PCR; the TCRdb copy retains only in-frame clones and omits some. Seen here are 20,000 or so clones, roughly 80% observed once, and the top ten hold over 9.5%. Input material: CD8+ T cells sorted from blood. The receptors were gathered from a woman in her forties or fifties in good health.

This rearrangement joins TRBV9 to TRBJ2-1, with TRBD2 as a possible D gene (6 bases). Trimming took 3 bases from V and 4 from J, leaving 8 bases between them. From germline, CDR1 is SGDLS and CDR2 YYNGEE. The CDR3 is 13 residues long. As DNA, the CDR3 is TGTGCCAGCAGCGGGGGACTTTACAATGAGCAGTTCTTC. This codes for CASSGGLYNEQFF.

The chain is built from TRBV6-1 and TRBJ2-7, with unresolved D. The V and J ends lost 1 base and 0 bases respectively, with 10 bases between them. The CDR3 length is 15 residues. Germline lookup yields CDR1 MNHNS and CDR2 SASEGT. The CDR3: CASSEVIGNSYEQYF. The CDR3, as DNA: TGTGCCAGCAGTGAAGTTATTGGCAACTCCTACGAGCAGTACTTC.